These 21 T cell receptor beta chains share one sample of origin, sequenced in a study of T cell responses to AZD1222 COVID-19 vaccine. Libraries were prepared by immunoSEQ multiplex PCR; TCRdb keeps only in-frame clonotypes and omits some of them. The sample consists of 15,000 to 20,000 clones, roughly 86% of them appearing once. The sequencing used peripheral blood, collected 28 days after the second AZD1222 dose. All receptors derive from an adult who received the AZD1222 COVID-19 vaccine.

V usage is TRBV19 and J usage is TRBJ1-2; D is undetermined. Germline CDR1 and CDR2: LNHDA and SQIVND (reference sequence). V was shortened by 1 base and J by 4 bases, with 10 bases between the two germline ends. The CDR3 loop spans 14 amino acids. CDR3 sequence reads: CASSIVAGGYGYTF. For the CDR3, the DNA is TGTGCCAGTAGTATAGTTGCCGGTGGCTATGGCTACACCTTC.

This clone showed up just a few times. This chain joins TRBV4-2 and TRBJ1-4; 7 positions agree with TRBD1. Germline V gene sequence: CDR1 LGHNA, CDR2 YNFKEQ. The CDR3 runs to 14 residues. The V gene end was trimmed by 4 bases and the J gene end by 7 bases; junction bases not matched to a gene: 6. The DNA for the CDR3 is TGTGCCAGCAGCCGTGACAGGGAGGTTGAAAAACTGTTTTTT. It is translated as CASSRDREVEKLFF.

The chain joins TRBV3-1 (or the pseudogene TRBV3-2) to TRBJ1-4, with D possibly TRBD1 on 5 matching bases. V was cut by 0 bases and J by 9 bases, with 14 bases left in between. CDR1 is LGHDT, CDR2 YNNKEL, per germline (reference sequence). The CDR3 loop spans 15 amino acids. The DNA of the CDR3 is TGTGCCAGCAGCCAAGATGGGGCAGGCCAACAAAAACTGTTTTTT. Amino acid sequence: CASSQDGAGQQKLFF.

The chain joins TRBV18 to TRBJ1-1; D not resolved. V was pared by 2 bases and J by 5 bases, with 9 bases between. CDR3 length: 13 amino acids. The V gene's germline CDR1 is KGHSH and CDR2 LQKENI. The CDR3 loop reads CASSPNEGTEAFF. As DNA, the CDR3 is TGTGCCAGCTCACCAAACGAAGGAACTGAAGCTTTCTTT. Combining the CDR3 with reference TRBV18 and TRBJ1-1 gives the whole variable domain NAGVMQNPRHLVRRRGQEARLRCSPMKGHSHVYWYRQLPEEGLKFMVYLQKENIIDESGMPKERFSAEFPKEGPSILRIQQVVRGDSAAYFCASSPNEGTEAFFGQGTRLTVV.

The chain uses TRBV5-1 and TRBJ2-5; 9 bases line up with TRBD2. With V trimmed by 5 bases and J by 2 bases, 10 bases remained unmatched. In germline, CDR1 is SGHRS, CDR2 YFSETQ. The CDR3 is 16 amino acids. The CDR3 here is CASSFSGGASQETQYF. The CDR3 DNA sequence: TGCGCCAGCAGTTTTAGCGGGGGCGCGAGTCAAGAGACCCAGTACTTC. The full variable domain, with the rest looked up from reference TRBV5-1 and TRBJ2-5, is KAGVTQTPRYLIKTRGQQVTLSCSPISGHRSVSWYQQTPGQGLQFLFEYFSETQRNKGNFPGRFSGRQFSNSRSEMNVSTLELGDSALYLCASSFSGGASQETQYFGPGTRLLVL.

The rearrangement links TRBV29-1 to TRBJ2-2; 11 bases are a match to TRBD1. CDR3 length: 18 residues. Trimming took 6 bases from V and 2 from J; bases not matched to a gene: 14. Per the germline V gene, CDR1 is SQVTM and CDR2 is ANQGSEA. This CDR3 reads CSVARRTGGQTNTGELFF. The DNA of the CDR3 is TGCAGCGTCGCTCGAAGGACAGGGGGCCAAACTAACACCGGGGAGCTGTTTTTT.

The chain carries TRBV28 and TRBJ2-5; TRBD2 agrees at 8 bases. This CDR3 is built from 15 residues. Unmatched junction bases numbered 9, after V lost 8 bases and J lost 1 base. Per the germline V gene, CDR1 is MDHEN and CDR2 is SYDVKM. The CDR3: CASSGEAGAQETQYF. The CDR3 nucleotides read TGTGCCAGCTCCGGTGAAGCGGGGGCCCAAGAGACCCAGTACTTC.

This chain uses TRBV10-3 with TRBJ2-7; 7 bases are a match to TRBD2. The CDR3 totals 15 residues. CDR1 is ENHRY, CDR2 SYGVKD, per germline. Trimming took 2 bases from V and 0 from J; bases not matched to a gene: 4. CDR3 coding DNA: TGTGCCATCAGTGAGCGGCGGGAGAGCTCCTACGAGCAGTACTTC. Translated, it gives CAISERRESSYEQYF.

This rearrangement joins TRBV4-1 to TRBJ1-2, with 7 bases aligning to TRBD1. Trimming cost V 3 bases and J 9 bases; bases outside gene matches: 7. The germline CDR1 and CDR2 sequences are MGHRA and YSYEKL. The CDR3 sequence is 13 residues long. CDR3 sequence (DNA): TGCGCCAGCAGCCAGGAGGGACAGTTTAGCTACACCTTC. It yields the protein CASSQEGQFSYTF.

V gene TRBV28 combines with J gene TRBJ1-2; 9 bases match TRBD1. Germline CDR1 is MDHEN and CDR2 is SYDVKM. The CDR3 length is 15 residues. The J segment lost 6 bases and the V segment lost 9 bases, leaving 14 bases of the junction unmatched. Written as DNA, the CDR3 is TGTGCCAGTGGGGGGACAGGGAGGTGGGAGAATGGCTACACCTTC. This gives the protein CASGGTGRWENGYTF.

The chain couples TRBV28 to TRBJ2-2; 14 nucleotides match TRBD2. V gave up 2 bases and J gave up 4 bases; unmatched junction bases: 0. CDR3 size: 16 residues. Germline V gene lookup returns CDR1 MDHEN and CDR2 SYDVKM. The CDR3 DNA is TGTGCCAGCAGTTTAGGGACTAGCGGGGGCACCGGGGAGCTGTTTTTT. Translated, it gives CASSLGTSGGTGELFF.

CDR3 in DNA: TGTGCCAGCAGCACAGGGTTTAAAGATACGCAGTATTTT. This codes for CASSTGFKDTQYF. V is TRBV12-3 or TRBV12-4 and J is TRBJ2-3, with D perhaps matching TRBD1 (6 bases). CDR3 length: 13 amino acids. Trimming removed 6 bases at V and 5 bases at J, with 12 bases between.

In DNA form, the CDR3 reads TGTGCCAGCAGCCCCGGGGAACTACGGGAGCAGTACGTC. The encoded protein is CASSPGELREQYV. The chain couples TRBV7-8 to TRBJ2-7, with D possibly being TRBD2 (5 bases). The germline CDR1 and CDR2 sequences are SGHVS and FQNEAQ. The CDR3 contains 13 residues. Trimming left V 5 bases short and J 7 bases short, with 15 bases between.

CDR3 amino acids: CASSIGGAENYGYTF. As DNA, the CDR3 is TGTGCCAGTAGTATAGGTGGGGCGGAGAACTATGGCTACACCTTC. The V call is TRBV19, the J call TRBJ1-2, with D possibly being TRBD1 (5 bases). From germline, CDR1 is LNHDA and CDR2 SQIVND (reference sequence). The V end lost 1 base, the J end lost 2 bases, and 11 bases lay between the germline ends. This CDR3 contains 15 residues.

V and J are TRBV6-5 and TRBJ2-7; D is ambiguous. The V gene lost 4 bases and the J gene lost 7 bases, with 8 bases spanning the gap. The CDR3 runs to 11 residues. Germline assignment: CDR1 MNHEY and CDR2 SVGAGI. This CDR3 is CASSLRKEQYV. DNA of the CDR3: TGTGCCAGCAGTTTAAGGAAGGAGCAGTACGTC.

V is TRBV21-1 and J is TRBJ1-6; the table's D call of TRBD1 was not tested on the DNA. TRBV21-1 is reported as a pseudogene. This CDR3 is built from 17 residues. CDR3 nucleotide sequence: TGTGCCAGCAGCAAAGGGGCGAGGGGGCGGTGTAATTCACCCCTCCACTTT. This codes for CASSKGARGRCNSPLHF.

The CDR3 DNA reads as TGCGCCAGCAGCTTGGGGTACAGTGTAAGCTCTGGAAACACCATATATTTT. It is translated as CASSLGYSVSSGNTIYF. The genes are TRBV5-1 and TRBJ1-3; D is undetermined. V was cut by 0 bases and J by 0 bases, with 13 bases left in between. Germline values: CDR1 SGHRS, CDR2 YFSETQ. CDR3 length: 17 amino acids. The full variable domain, rest sourced from reference TRBV5-1 and TRBJ1-3, is KAGVTQTPRYLIKTRGQQVTLSCSPISGHRSVSWYQQTPGQGLQFLFEYFSETQRNKGNFPGRFSGRQFSNSRSEMNVSTLELGDSALYLCASSLGYSVSSGNTIYFGEGSWLTVV.

The table lists this clone with a few counts. This rearrangement joins TRBV15 to TRBJ1-2, with 8 bases identical to TRBD1. The CDR3 has 15 amino acids. The germline CDR1 and CDR2 sequences are LNHNV and YYDKDF (reference sequence). The trim removed 1 base at V and 1 base at J, leaving 2 bases unmatched. The CDR3: CATSRGTGFNYGYTF. CDR3 DNA: TGTGCCACCAGCAGAGGGACAGGGTTTAACTATGGCTACACCTTC.

This chain uses TRBV28 with TRBJ1-5; D remains ambiguous. Germline lookup yields CDR1 MDHEN and CDR2 SYDVKM. Trimming cost V 5 bases and J 5 bases, with 10 bases left between them. The CDR3 contains 13 residues. The CDR3 DNA reads as TGTGCCAGCAGTCCCTACAACGATCAGCCCCAGCATTTT. It encodes CASSPYNDQPQHF.

The chain employs TRBV11-2 and TRBJ2-3; unclear D gene. The V gene's germline CDR1 is SGHAT and CDR2 FQNNGV. CDR3 length: 15 residues. The ends were cut back, 0 bases at V and 5 bases at J, with 12 bases in the middle. CDR3 region: CASSLDPRQIDTQYF. The CDR3 DNA reads TGTGCCAGCAGCTTAGATCCCAGGCAAATAGATACGCAGTATTTT.

The chain employs TRBV2 and TRBJ1-2; D not resolved. Per germline, CDR1 SNHLY and CDR2 FYNNEI. V was cut by 3 bases and J by 0 bases, with 14 bases left in between. The CDR3 totals 16 residues. The CDR3 DNA sequence: TGTGCCAGCAGTGAGGTTGGTAGCGGAGCTAACTATGGCTACACCTTC. Encoded protein: CASSEVGSGANYGYTF. The full variable domain, with the rest looked up from reference TRBV2 and TRBJ1-2, is EPEVTQTPSHQVTQMGQEVILRCVPISNHLYFYWYRQILGQKVEFLVSFYNNEISEKSEIFDDQFSVERPDGSNFTLKIRSTKLEDSAMYFCASSEVGSGANYGYTFGSGTRLTVV.